This entry describes one T cell receptor beta chain. The record originates from a study of cytomegalovirus exposure and HLA in healthy donors. The primer mix had 60 Vbeta and 13 Jbeta primers. Repertoires were generated with immunoSEQ multiplex PCR, while TCRdb's copy carries only in-frame clones and drops some. The repertoire consists of over 150,000 clones, with around 76% occurring once and the leading ten covering approximately 1.3%. V dropped 3 bases and J dropped 11; count of bases not matched to a gene: 14. There are 14 residues in the CDR3. CDR1 and CDR2 (germline): SGDLS, YYNGEE. The V and J genes are TRBV9 and TRBJ2-7; 7 positions match TRBD1. Sequenced: PBMCs. The TCR originated in a man in his 60s in good health and CMV-seronegative. The CDR3 loop is CASSAISTGPTKYF. The CDR3, as DNA: TGTGCCAGCAGCGCAATATCGACAGGGCCAACTAAGTACTTC.